The 7 T cell receptor beta chains in this list originate from one sample, sequenced in a study of cytomegalovirus exposure and HLA in healthy donors. Amplification used 60 Vbeta primers and 13 Jbeta primers. Only in-frame clones appear in the TCRdb table, and some are missing; sequencing was by immunoSEQ multiplex PCR. The sample gives about 140,000 clones, 65% to 85% of which show up once; approximately 4% is in the top ten. The sequenced sample consisted of PBMCs. The source is a male donor in good health and CMV-seronegative.

CDR3 nucleotides: TGTGCCAGCCGACTTGACAGTGCTTCTAATGAAAAACTGTTTTTT. Amino acids: CASRLDSASNEKLFF. This chain uses TRBV25-1 with TRBJ1-4, with D perhaps matching TRBD1 (5 bases). Germline loops: CDR1 MGHDK, CDR2 SYGVNS. This CDR3 is 15 amino acids long. Deletions cut 8 bases from V and 3 bases from J, with 16 bases between.

V is TRBV27 and J is TRBJ2-1; D remains unclear. The CDR3 has 15 residues. Germline V lookup: CDR1 MNHEY, CDR2 SMNVEV (reference sequence). V lost 5 bases and J 0 bases, leaving 11 bases between the germline ends. Here the CDR3 DNA reads TGTGCCAGCAGTACCAGTGGGCCCTCCTACAATGAGCAGTTCTTC. Translated: CASSTSGPSYNEQFF.

This clone was observed a few times. The rearrangement links TRBV27 to TRBJ2-5, with no clear D. The CDR3 sequence is 12 residues long. The V gene's germline CDR1 is MNHEY and CDR2 SMNVEV (reference sequence). The V end was cut by 0 bases, the J end by 5 bases, with 4 bases between. The CDR3 loop is CASSLSGETQYF. CDR3 DNA sequence: TGTGCCAGCAGTTTATCCGGGGAGACCCAGTACTTC.

The rearrangement uses TRBV25-1 and TRBJ2-1, with 8 bases aligning to TRBD2. The trim removed 5 bases at V and 7 bases at J, leaving 7 bases unmatched. CDR1 and CDR2 (germline): MGHDK, SYGVNS. This CDR3 has 14 amino acids. CDR3 region: CASSYGGARNEQFF. For the CDR3, the DNA is TGTGCCAGCAGTTACGGGGGGGCGAGGAATGAGCAGTTCTTC.

The V and J genes are TRBV10-3 and TRBJ2-5; 7 positions match TRBD1. The J call may be incorrect, as the DNA end agrees better with TRBJ2-7. The CDR3 is made up of 14 amino acids. The germline V gene has CDR1 ENHRY and CDR2 SYGVKD. The CDR3 region has the DNA TGTGCCAATCGGACGACAGGGTTCAGGTACGAGCAGTACTTC. The encoded protein is CANRTTGFRYEQYF.

The V and J genes are TRBV6-4 and TRBJ1-5; the D is unclear. This CDR3 is built from 15 residues. Germline-derived CDR1 and CDR2 are MRHNA and SNTAGT. The ends were cut back, 2 bases at V and 3 bases at J, with 11 bases in the middle. The CDR3 nucleotides read TGTGCCAGCAGTGACCAGGCAGGTTTCAATCAGCCCCAGCATTTT. Translating gives CASSDQAGFNQPQHF.

The chain uses TRBV7-9 and TRBJ1-1; 9 bases line up with TRBD1. Germline CDR1 SEHNR, CDR2 FQNEAQ (reference sequence). The CDR3 has 15 residues. The trim removed 10 bases at V and 0 bases at J, leaving 9 bases unmatched. In DNA form, the CDR3 reads TGTGCCACTCGACGTGGGACAGGGATGAACACTGAAGCTTTCTTT. Translating it yields CATRRGTGMNTEAFF. The entire variable domain, with the rest obtained from reference TRBV7-9 and TRBJ1-1, is as follows: DTGVSQNPRHKITKRGQNVTFRCDPISEHNRLYWYRQTLGQGPEFLTYFQNEAQLEKSRLLSDRFSAERPKGSFSTLEIQRTEQGDSAMYLCATRRGTGMNTEAFFGQGTRLTVV.